This T cell receptor beta chain appears in the sequencing data of a study of T cell responses to AZD1222 COVID-19 vaccine. Study results and limitations: Only a handful of people who got AZD1222 tested seropositive at baseline. Breadth and depth of Spike-specific TCRs rose after two AZD1222 doses.

With respect to this clone: Its antigen remains unknown.

Germline V CDR1 and CDR2: MNHNS, SASEGT. CDR3 length: 18 residues. Trimming removed 0 bases from V and 0 bases from J, with 15 bases in between. The method was immunoSEQ multiplex PCR; TCRdb's version includes in-frame clones alone and lacks a portion of them. This sample has under 200,000 clones, with 90% to 95% found just once. This TCR derives from an adult who received the MenACWY meningococcal vaccine as a control. Specimen: peripheral blood, collected 28 days after the second dose of the MenACWY control vaccine. V usage is TRBV6-1 and J usage is TRBJ1-3; D not certain. Written as DNA, the CDR3 is TGTGCCAGCAGTGAAGCCTCCGGAGCATTCTTCTCTGGAAACACCATATATTTT. Residues: CASSEASGAFFSGNTIYF.